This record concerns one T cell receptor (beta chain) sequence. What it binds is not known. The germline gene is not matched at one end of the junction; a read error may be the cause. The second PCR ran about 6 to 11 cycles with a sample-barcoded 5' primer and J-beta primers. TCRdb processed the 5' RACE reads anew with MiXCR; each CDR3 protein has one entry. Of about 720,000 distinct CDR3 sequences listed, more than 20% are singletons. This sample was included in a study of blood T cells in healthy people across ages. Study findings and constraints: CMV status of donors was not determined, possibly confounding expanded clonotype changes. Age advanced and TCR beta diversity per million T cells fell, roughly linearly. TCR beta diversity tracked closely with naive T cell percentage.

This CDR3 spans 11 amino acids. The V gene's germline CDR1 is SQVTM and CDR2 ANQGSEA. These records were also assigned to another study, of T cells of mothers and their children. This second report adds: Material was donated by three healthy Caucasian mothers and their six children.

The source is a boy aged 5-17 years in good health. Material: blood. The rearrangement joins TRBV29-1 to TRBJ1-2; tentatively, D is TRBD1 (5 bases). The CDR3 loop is CSVDWGYGCPF. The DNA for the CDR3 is TGCAGCGTTGATTGGGGGTACGGTTGTCCCTTC.